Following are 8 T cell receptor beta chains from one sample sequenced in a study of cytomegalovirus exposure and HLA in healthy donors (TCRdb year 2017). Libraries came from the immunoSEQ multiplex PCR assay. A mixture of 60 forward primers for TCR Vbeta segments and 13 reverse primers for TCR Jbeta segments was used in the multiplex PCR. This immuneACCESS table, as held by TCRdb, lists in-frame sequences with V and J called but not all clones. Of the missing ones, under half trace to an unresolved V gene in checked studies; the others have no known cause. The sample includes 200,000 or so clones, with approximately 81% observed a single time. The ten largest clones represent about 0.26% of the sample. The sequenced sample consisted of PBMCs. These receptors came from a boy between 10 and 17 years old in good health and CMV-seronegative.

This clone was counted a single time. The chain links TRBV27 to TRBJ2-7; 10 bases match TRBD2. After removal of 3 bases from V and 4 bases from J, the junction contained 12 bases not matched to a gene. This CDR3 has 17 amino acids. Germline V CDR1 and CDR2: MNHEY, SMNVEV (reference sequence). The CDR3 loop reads CASSFQPASGRPYEQYF. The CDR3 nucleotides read TGTGCCAGCAGTTTCCAACCCGCTAGCGGGAGACCTTACGAGCAGTACTTC.

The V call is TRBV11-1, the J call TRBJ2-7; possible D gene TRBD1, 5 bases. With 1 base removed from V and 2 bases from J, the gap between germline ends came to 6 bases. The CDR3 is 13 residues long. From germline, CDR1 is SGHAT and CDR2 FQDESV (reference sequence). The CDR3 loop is CASSLGQTYEQYF. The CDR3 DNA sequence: TGTGCCAGCAGCTTAGGACAGACCTACGAGCAGTACTTC.

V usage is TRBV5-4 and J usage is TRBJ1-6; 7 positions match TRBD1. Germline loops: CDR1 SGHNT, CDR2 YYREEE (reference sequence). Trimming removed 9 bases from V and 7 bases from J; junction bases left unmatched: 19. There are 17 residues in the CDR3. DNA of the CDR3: TGTGCCACACTATTACAGCCCGGGACAGTGGCCAATTCACCCCTCCACTTT. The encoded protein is CATLLQPGTVANSPLHF.

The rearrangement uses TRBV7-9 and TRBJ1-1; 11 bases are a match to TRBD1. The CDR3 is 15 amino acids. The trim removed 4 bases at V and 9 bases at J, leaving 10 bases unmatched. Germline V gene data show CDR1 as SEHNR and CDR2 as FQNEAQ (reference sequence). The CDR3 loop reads CASSSGTGGGRKAFF. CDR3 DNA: TGTGCCAGCAGCTCCGGGACAGGGGGGGGACGGAAAGCTTTCTTT.

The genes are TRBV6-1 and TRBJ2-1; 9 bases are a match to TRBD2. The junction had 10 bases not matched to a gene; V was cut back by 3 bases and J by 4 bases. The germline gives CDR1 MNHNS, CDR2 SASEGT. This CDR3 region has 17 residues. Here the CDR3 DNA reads TGTGCCAGCAGTGAGATGCCCGGACTAGCGTTATACAATGAGCAGTTCTTC. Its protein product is CASSEMPGLALYNEQFF.

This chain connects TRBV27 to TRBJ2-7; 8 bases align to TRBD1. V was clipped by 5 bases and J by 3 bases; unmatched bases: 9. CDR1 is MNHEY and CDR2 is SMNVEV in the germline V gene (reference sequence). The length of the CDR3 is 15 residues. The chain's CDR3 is CASSPQGQGNYEQYF. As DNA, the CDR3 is TGTGCCAGCAGTCCACAAGGACAGGGCAACTACGAGCAGTACTTC.

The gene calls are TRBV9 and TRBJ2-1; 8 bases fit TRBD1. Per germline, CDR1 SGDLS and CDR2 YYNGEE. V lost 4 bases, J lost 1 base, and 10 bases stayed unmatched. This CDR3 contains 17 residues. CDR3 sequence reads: CASSPRQGIMSYNEQFF. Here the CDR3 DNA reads TGTGCCAGCAGCCCCCGACAGGGGATAATGTCCTACAATGAGCAGTTCTTC.

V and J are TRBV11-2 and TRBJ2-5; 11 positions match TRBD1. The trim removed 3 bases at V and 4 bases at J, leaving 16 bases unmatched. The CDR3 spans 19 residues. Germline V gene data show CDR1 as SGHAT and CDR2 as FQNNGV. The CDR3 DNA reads TGTGCCAGCAGCTTGGCCAGCCTGGGGACAGGGGGAGGGGGAGAGACCCAGTACTTC. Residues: CASSLASLGTGGGGETQYF.